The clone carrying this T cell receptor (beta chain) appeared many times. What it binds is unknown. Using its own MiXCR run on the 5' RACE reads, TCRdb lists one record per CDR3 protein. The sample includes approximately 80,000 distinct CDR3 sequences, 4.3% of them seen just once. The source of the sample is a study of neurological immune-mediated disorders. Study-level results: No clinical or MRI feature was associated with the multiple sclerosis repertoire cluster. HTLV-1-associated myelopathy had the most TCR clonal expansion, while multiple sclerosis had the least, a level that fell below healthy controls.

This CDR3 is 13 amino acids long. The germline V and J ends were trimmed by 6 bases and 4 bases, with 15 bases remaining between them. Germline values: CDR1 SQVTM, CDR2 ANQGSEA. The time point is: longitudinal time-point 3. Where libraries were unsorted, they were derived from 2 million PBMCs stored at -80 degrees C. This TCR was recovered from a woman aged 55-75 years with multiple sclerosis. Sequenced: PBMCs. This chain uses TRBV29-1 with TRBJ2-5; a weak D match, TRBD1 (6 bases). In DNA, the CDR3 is TGCAGCGTCGACCTCATCAGGGGAGAGACCCAGTACTTC. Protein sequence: CSVDLIRGETQYF.